The 16 T cell receptor beta chains reported below all come from one sample, sequenced in a study of blood T cell repertoires in COVID-19. Method: immunoSEQ multiplex PCR; TCRdb's copy keeps in-frame clones and lacks some. Counted here are about 300,000 clones, around 90% occurring once; the ten biggest clones make up over 1%. The source material was peripheral blood. The receptor set was obtained from a man between 70 and 80 years old with acute or convalescent COVID-19.

V is TRBV24-1 and J is TRBJ2-5, with D unresolved. V lost 7 bases, J lost 5 bases, and 13 bases lay in between. The CDR3 totals 13 residues. Germline V lookup: CDR1 KGHDR, CDR2 SFDVKD. Here the CDR3 reads CATSSGGLETQYF. For the CDR3, the DNA is TGTGCCACCAGCAGTGGCGGATTGGAGACCCAGTACTTC.

The chain joins TRBV5-1 to TRBJ2-7, with 8 bases identical to TRBD1. CDR3 length: 14 amino acids. Germline V gives CDR1 SGHRS, CDR2 YFSETQ. The trim removed 0 bases at V and 5 bases at J, leaving 4 bases unmatched. The CDR3 nucleotides are TGCGCCAGCAGCTTGGGGACAGGGACCGACGAGCAGTACTTC. Translating it yields CASSLGTGTDEQYF.

The chain links TRBV29-1 to TRBJ2-1; TRBD2 matches 12 bases. The CDR3 length is 16 residues. CDR1 SQVTM and CDR2 ANQGSEA come from the germline V gene. J was trimmed by 2 bases and V by 0 bases; bases with no gene match: 2. The CDR3 DNA reads TGCAGCGTTGAAGATCTAGCGGGGGGGCCCTACAATGAGCAGTTCTTC. It yields the protein CSVEDLAGGPYNEQFF.

The chain links TRBV29-1 to TRBJ2-7; D is perhaps TRBD2 (6 bases). V shed 4 bases and J shed 6 bases, with 16 bases lying between them. Germline V gene data show CDR1 as SQVTM and CDR2 as ANQGSEA. This CDR3 region has 13 residues. For the CDR3, the DNA is TGCAGCGTTGGTTTTCGGCGGGGCGGCGAGCAGTACTTC. Protein sequence: CSVGFRRGGEQYF.

The J gene is TRBJ1-4, the V gene TRBV4-3, with 10 bases fitting TRBD1. CDR3 length: 16 residues. The J segment lost 4 bases and the V segment lost 1 base, leaving 3 bases of the junction unmatched. CDR1 and CDR2 from the germline V gene are LGHNA and YSLEER. This CDR3 is CASSQAWDRGNEKLFF. The CDR3 nucleotides are TGCGCCAGCAGCCAAGCGTGGGACAGGGGTAATGAAAAACTGTTTTTT.

The chain recombines TRBV6-5 with TRBJ1-2; perhaps TRBD1 as D (6 bases). This CDR3 is built from 16 residues. V shed 0 bases and J shed 4 bases, with 15 bases lying between them. In germline, CDR1 is MNHEY, CDR2 SVGAGI. For the CDR3, the DNA is TGTGCCAGCAGTTACTCGTTATCGGGCAGGGGCTATGGCTACACCTTC. It yields the protein CASSYSLSGRGYGYTF.

The J gene is TRBJ1-4, the V gene TRBV6-5; TRBD1 matches at 10 bases. The CDR3 totals 15 residues. Germline CDR1 reads MNHEY; CDR2 reads SVGAGI. Trimming removed 6 bases from V and 7 bases from J; junction bases left unmatched: 8. CDR3 bases: TGTGCCAGCAGACCGACAGGGGGCGGCGGTGAAAAACTGTTTTTT. Residues: CASRPTGGGGEKLFF.

The gene calls are TRBV7-2 and TRBJ2-1; perhaps TRBD2 as D (5 bases). The V and J ends lost 3 bases and 7 bases respectively, with 7 bases between them. CDR3 size: 12 residues. In germline, CDR1 is SGHTA, CDR2 FQGNSA. The chain's CDR3 is CASSFRGNEQFF. Here the CDR3 DNA reads TGTGCCAGCAGCTTTCGGGGAAATGAGCAGTTCTTC.

The chain combines TRBV19 with TRBJ2-1; 12 nucleotides agree with TRBD2. This CDR3 is built from 16 residues. The V segment lost 2 bases and the J segment 15 bases; nucleotides outside the gene matches: 14. Germline assignment: CDR1 LNHDA and CDR2 SQIVND (reference sequence). The CDR3 loop is CASSILTSGSTRSLFF. The CDR3 DNA sequence: TGTGCCAGTAGTATACTGACTAGCGGGAGTACCAGAAGTCTGTTCTTC.

V gene TRBV28 combines with J gene TRBJ1-2; possible D gene TRBD1, 6 bases. This CDR3 has 16 amino acids. The germline gives CDR1 MDHEN, CDR2 SYDVKM. The V end lost 8 bases, the J end lost 3 bases, and 22 bases lay between the germline ends. CDR3 nucleotide sequence: TGTGCCAGCTCTGAGACAGGTCCTATCCCCCACTATGGCTACACCTTC. It specifies CASSETGPIPHYGYTF.

The chain couples TRBV10-2 to TRBJ2-1; TRBD2 aligns across 12 bases. The CDR3 loop spans 18 amino acids. Germline assignment: CDR1 WSHSY and CDR2 SAAADI. V shed 2 bases, J shed 3 bases, and the junction held 8 bases outside the gene matches. In DNA, the CDR3 is TGCGCCAGCAGTGAGAATCCTAGCGGGAGGGCCTACTACAATGAGCAGTTCTTC. It encodes CASSENPSGRAYYNEQFF.

This clone was seen more than once but under ten times. The rearrangement links TRBV4-3 to TRBJ1-1, with TRBD1 matching 7 bases. Germline lookup yields CDR1 LGHNA and CDR2 YSLEER. V was clipped by 6 bases and J by 2 bases; unmatched bases: 6. The CDR3 runs to 14 residues. The CDR3 region has the DNA TGCGCCAGCAGTCGGGACAGAAAAAACACTGAAGCTTTCTTT. This codes for CASSRDRKNTEAFF.

The chain couples TRBV10-3 to TRBJ1-2, with 9 bases identical to TRBD1. CDR3 length: 15 amino acids. The germline V gene encodes CDR1 ENHRY and CDR2 SYGVKD. Unmatched junction bases numbered 12, after V lost 6 bases and J lost 7 bases. CDR3 DNA: TGTGCCATCAGATACCAAATACAGGGGGCAGGTGGCTACACCTTC. It translates to CAIRYQIQGAGGYTF.

V usage is TRBV18 and J usage is TRBJ2-7; 12 bases map to TRBD1. The CDR3 loop spans 17 amino acids. Per the germline V gene, CDR1 is KGHSH and CDR2 is LQKENI. Trimming cost V 3 bases and J 4 bases; bases outside gene matches: 10. The CDR3 DNA reads TGTGCCAGCTCACCGGGGACAGGGGGCGCGGATTGGTACGAGCAGTACTTC. Protein sequence: CASSPGTGGADWYEQYF.

This clone was seen once. V gene TRBV19 combines with J gene TRBJ1-5; 10 bases line up with TRBD1. V dropped 5 bases and J dropped 4; count of bases not matched to a gene: 14. This CDR3 spans 18 amino acids. Germline-derived CDR1 and CDR2 are LNHDA and SQIVND (reference sequence). The CDR3 DNA sequence: TGTGCCAGTAGTCGTTACCATACGGGACAGGGGTATAATCAGCCCCAGCATTTT. Encoded protein: CASSRYHTGQGYNQPQHF.

The chain links TRBV28 to TRBJ1-1, with a tentative D call TRBD1 (6 bases). CDR3 length equals 17 residues. CDR1 MDHEN and CDR2 SYDVKM come from the germline V gene. Trimming removed 8 bases at V and 5 bases at J, with 27 bases between. The CDR3 region has the DNA TGTGCCAGCGGGGGTTTGCTTGGATCCGGACAGAGTACTGAAGCTTTCTTT. This gives the protein CASGGLLGSGQSTEAFF.